This passage covers 15 T cell receptor beta chains from one sample sequenced in a study of blood T cell repertoires in COVID-19. Measured with immunoSEQ multiplex PCR; TCRdb has only the in-frame clones, and not every one. Among more than 150,000 clones, about 83% were seen once, and the ten largest hold approximately 15%. Sequenced: peripheral blood. The receptors shown here come from a woman of 80 years or more with acute or convalescent COVID-19.

The gene calls are TRBV18 and TRBJ1-2, with 7 bases lining up with TRBD1. CDR1 and CDR2 (germline): KGHSH, LQKENI. This CDR3 has 15 residues. The V and J ends lost 4 bases and 3 bases, in that order; junction bases with no gene match: 8. CDR3 DNA: TGTGCCAGCTCACAACCGGGACAGTATGACTATGGCTACACCTTC. It encodes CASSQPGQYDYGYTF.

The genes are TRBV7-9 and TRBJ2-2; TRBD2 aligns across 7 bases. CDR3 size: 16 residues. Germline assignment: CDR1 SEHNR and CDR2 FQNEAQ (reference sequence). Trimming took 5 bases from V and 5 from J; bases not matched to a gene: 11. CDR3 nucleotides: TGTGCCAGCAGCGGGCGGGGAGGGGCCCTGACCGGGGAGCTGTTTTTT. This translates into CASSGRGGALTGELFF.

J is TRBJ2-1 and V is TRBV12-3 or TRBV12-4, with a possible D match to TRBD2 (6 bases). Trimming took off 11 bases at V and 0 bases at J, with 11 bases between the two ends. The CDR3 runs 13 residues. CDR3 in amino acids: CAVQRASYNEQFF. The CDR3 nucleotides read TGTGCCGTACAGCGGGCCTCCTACAATGAGCAGTTCTTC.

The CDR3 loop reads CASRGTSGGKGQYF. CDR3 nucleotides: TGTGCCAGCAGAGGGACTAGCGGGGGTAAGGGGCAGTACTTC. The rearrangement uses TRBV3-1 (or the pseudogene TRBV3-2) and TRBJ2-7, with TRBD2 matching 14 bases. This CDR3 has 14 residues. With V trimmed by 6 bases and J by 9 bases, 7 bases remained unmatched. The germline V gene encodes CDR1 LGHDT and CDR2 YNNKEL (reference sequence).

The chain employs TRBV6-5 and TRBJ2-7; no clear D. The CDR3 runs 11 residues. The V gene lost 8 bases and the J gene lost 2 bases, with 7 bases spanning the gap. The germline CDR1 and CDR2 sequences are MNHEY and SVGAGI. CDR3 DNA sequence: TGTGCCAGCGCAGTGACCTACGAGCAGTACTTC. Its translation: CASAVTYEQYF.

This rearrangement joins TRBV5-6 to TRBJ1-1; unclear D gene. Germline loops: CDR1 SGHDT, CDR2 YYEEEE. Trimming removed 4 bases at V and 1 base at J, with 17 bases between. This CDR3 spans 16 amino acids. The CDR3 region has the DNA TGTGCCAGCAGCCTAAGGTCGGGATTTGGGAACACTGAAGCTTTCTTT. The encoded protein is CASSLRSGFGNTEAFF.

This clone has at least ten counts. The chain joins TRBV2 to TRBJ2-1, with 7 bases that match TRBD2. Per germline, CDR1 SNHLY and CDR2 FYNNEI. Trimming cost V 6 bases and J 6 bases; bases outside gene matches: 8. The CDR3 has 14 amino acids. The CDR3 spells CASSYTGTTNEQFF. Here the CDR3 DNA reads TGTGCCAGCAGCTATACCGGGACTACCAATGAGCAGTTCTTC.

CDR3 nucleotide sequence: TGCGCCAGCAGATTAACTGCGGGTCCCACGGGCGGTGAGCAGTTCTTC. Protein: CASRLTAGPTGGEQFF. This chain connects TRBV5-1 to TRBJ2-1, with a tentative D call TRBD2 (5 bases). This CDR3 has 16 amino acids. V lost 5 bases and J 9 bases, leaving 24 bases between the germline ends. The germline V gene has CDR1 SGHRS and CDR2 YFSETQ.

This clone came up once. This chain links TRBV10-1 with TRBJ2-7, with 11 nucleotides matching TRBD1. Trimming cost V 3 bases and J 1 base; bases outside gene matches: 5. CDR3 size: 16 residues. Germline V gene data show CDR1 as WNHNN and CDR2 as SYGVQD (reference sequence). CDR3 sequence (DNA): TGCGCCAGCAGTGATCCGGGACAGGGGGGTTCCTACGAGCAGTACTTC. Residues: CASSDPGQGGSYEQYF.

The rearrangement links TRBV4-2 to TRBJ2-7; TRBD2 aligns across 8 bases. Trimming took 4 bases from V and 5 from J; bases not matched to a gene: 4. The CDR3 is 13 amino acids. Per germline, CDR1 LGHNA and CDR2 YNFKEQ. The CDR3 reads CASSPGLEDEQYF. Here the CDR3 DNA reads TGTGCCAGCAGCCCGGGACTAGAAGACGAGCAGTACTTC.

This clone turned up a few times. V and J are TRBV18 and TRBJ2-7; TRBD1 matches 7 bases. The CDR3 covers 13 residues. Germline CDR1 and CDR2: KGHSH and LQKENI. V gave up 5 bases and J gave up 7 bases; unmatched junction bases: 8. CDR3 amino acids: CASSEGQLREQYF. In DNA, the CDR3 is TGTGCCAGCTCAGAGGGACAGCTTAGGGAGCAGTACTTC.

J is TRBJ1-5 and V is TRBV19, with D perhaps TRBD1 (5 bases). The CDR3 length is 14 residues. Germline V gene data show CDR1 as LNHDA and CDR2 as SQIVND (reference sequence). The ends were cut back, 8 bases at V and 0 bases at J, with 11 bases in the middle. CDR3 amino acids: CASALRGSNQPQHF. The CDR3 DNA reads as TGTGCCAGTGCGCTTAGGGGTAGCAATCAGCCCCAGCATTTT.

In its sample, this clone was seen a few times. This sequence joins TRBV27 and TRBJ2-3; 9 nucleotides line up with TRBD2. Germline CDR1 reads MNHEY; CDR2 reads SMNVEV (reference sequence). The CDR3 has 23 residues. V trimming: 4 bases; J trimming: 3 bases; junction bases outside the gene matches: 29. CDR3 sequence: CASSSRPPSVAGAHGLGTDTQYF. The CDR3 DNA sequence: TGTGCCAGCAGTTCTCGCCCCCCCTCGGTAGCGGGAGCACATGGCCTTGGGACAGATACGCAGTATTTT.

The gene calls are TRBV2 and TRBJ2-2; 8 bases are shared with TRBD1. Trimming removed 6 bases from V and 9 bases from J; junction bases left unmatched: 9. The germline V gene has CDR1 SNHLY and CDR2 FYNNEI. CDR3 length: 14 amino acids. The CDR3 region is CASRRPGGLRELFF. CDR3 in DNA: TGTGCCAGCAGGCGACCAGGGGGCCTCAGGGAGCTGTTTTTT.

The V and J genes are TRBV6-6 and TRBJ1-1; D possibly corresponds to TRBD1 (5 bases). Germline V gives CDR1 MNHNY, CDR2 SVGAGI (reference sequence). This CDR3 is built from 15 residues. The V end lost 2 bases, the J end lost 1 base, and 11 bases lay between the germline ends. The CDR3 sequence: CASSYRDWENTEAFF. The CDR3 DNA sequence: TGTGCCAGCAGTTACCGGGACTGGGAGAACACTGAAGCTTTCTTT.